Listed below are T cell receptor beta chains from one sample, sequenced in a study of naive and memory T cell subsets. MiXCR, applied by TCRdb to the UMI-ligation and nested PCR reads, yields one record per CDR3 protein. The sample carries roughly 98,000 distinct CDR3 sequences, 6% to 7.5% recorded once. Sequenced: central memory CD4+ T cells from blood. All receptors come from a human donor in good health. The CDR3 runs from the conserved cysteine through the conserved F or W. D genes are given only for firm matches. Size values are once, few and many counts, or a class for expanded clones, and some rows have none.

J	V	D	size	CDR3	DNA
TRBJ1-1	TRBV18	NA	few	CASSPISQGSTEAFF	TGTGCCAGCTCACCAATATCCCAGGGGAGCACTGAAGCTTTCTTT
TRBJ2-7	TRBV6-2/TRBV6-3	NA	few	CASSFPAGTQRHEQYF	TGTGCCAGCAGTTTTCCCGCCGGGACACAACGGCACGAGCAGTACTTC
TRBJ2-6	TRBV29-1	TRBD1	NA	CSVWTGSSGANVLTF	TGCAGCGTTTGGACAGGTAGCTCTGGGGCCAACGTCCTGACTTTC
TRBJ1-5	TRBV30	TRBD1	many	CAWSARDRGNQPQHF	TGTGCCTGGAGTGCCCGGGACAGGGGCAATCAGCCCCAGCATTTT
TRBJ2-6	TRBV9	TRBD1	few	CASSLYRGFGSGANVLTF	TGTGCCAGCAGCCTATACAGGGGATTCGGTTCTGGGGCCAACGTCCTGACTTTC
TRBJ2-7	TRBV6-2/TRBV6-3	TRBD1	many	CASSPRWDRSSYEQYF	TGTGCCAGCAGTCCCCGGTGGGACAGGTCCTCCTACGAGCAGTACTTC
TRBJ2-2	TRBV18	NA	NA	CASSPRGGELFF	TGTGCCAGCTCACCGAGGGGCGGGGAGCTGTTTTTT
TRBJ2-3	TRBV30	TRBD1	few	CAWSSRTPQGQGIADTQYF	TGTGCCTGGTCCTCCCGAACTCCTCAGGGACAGGGGATTGCAGATACGCAGTATTTT
TRBJ1-1	TRBV5-1	NA	many	CAGSGAENTEAFF	TGCGCCGGGTCAGGGGCGGAGAACACTGAAGCTTTCTTT
TRBJ2-3	TRBV20-1	NA	many	CSARDLPDTQYF	TGCAGTGCTAGAGATCTACCAGATACGCAGTATTTT
TRBJ2-1	TRBV7-6	NA	many	CASSLGTGSSYNEQFF	TGTGCCAGCAGCTTAGGTACGGGGAGCTCCTACAATGAGCAGTTCTTC
TRBJ2-7	TRBV6-5	TRBD1	NA	CASSYSRDRAELYF	TGTGCCAGCAGTTACAGTCGGGACAGGGCCGAGCTGTACTTC
TRBJ1-1	TRBV20-1	NA	many	CSANQRGEATEAFF	TGCAGTGCTAACCAAAGGGGGGAGGCAACTGAAGCTTTCTTT
TRBJ2-1	TRBV6-2/TRBV6-3	NA	many	CASSYKSGASATYNEQFF	TGTGCCAGCAGCTACAAAAGCGGCGCCTCCGCCACCTACAATGAGCAGTTCTTC
TRBJ2-1	TRBV3-2	NA	once	CASSPVPSGENEQFF	TGTGCCAGCAGCCCCGTCCCTAGCGGGGAAAATGAGCAGTTCTTC
TRBJ2-7	TRBV21-1	NA	few	CASSHGGGTDSYEQYF	TGTGCCAGCAGCCACGGAGGCGGGACAGACTCCTACGAGCAGTACTTC
TRBJ2-7	TRBV20-1	NA	many	CSARKDPTYEQYF	TGCAGTGCTAGAAAGGACCCGACCTACGAGCAGTACTTC
TRBJ2-7	TRBV2	NA	NA	CASKFIGSNSYEQYF	TGTGCCAGCAAGTTTATCGGGTCCAACTCCTACGAGCAGTACTTC
TRBJ2-1	TRBV20-1	NA	NA	CSARYTGSYNEQFF	TGCAGTGCTAGATATACCGGCAGTTACAATGAGCAGTTCTTC
TRBJ2-7	TRBV3-1	TRBD2	many	CASSQLAGEGEQYF	TGTGCCAGCAGCCAGCTAGCGGGAGAAGGTGAGCAGTACTTC
TRBJ1-4	TRBV6-1	NA	NA	CASSENGQNEKLFF	TGTGCCAGCAGTGAAAACGGTCAGAATGAAAAACTGTTTTTT
TRBJ1-1	TRBV7-2	NA	many	CASDRQKNTEAFF	TGTGCCAGCGACCGACAGAAGAACACTGAAGCTTTCTTT
TRBJ2-7	TRBV7-2	TRBD1	few	CASSLYRGYEQYF	TGTGCCAGCAGCTTATACAGGGGCTACGAGCAGTACTTC
TRBJ1-4	TRBV18	NA	many	CASSPAGRGSEKLFF	TGTGCCAGCTCACCCGCGGGACGGGGTTCTGAAAAACTGTTTTTT
TRBJ2-3	TRBV7-9	NA	NA	CASSLGLATDTQYF	TGTGCCAGCAGCTTAGGCCTCGCCACAGATACGCAGTATTTT
TRBJ2-1	TRBV7-2	NA	many	CASSTVSVVGNEQFF	TGTGCCAGCAGCACCGTCTCCGTAGTGGGCAATGAGCAGTTCTTC
TRBJ2-2	TRBV5-6	NA	few	CASSSLGRDGGELFF	TGTGCCAGCAGTTCTCTTGGACGGGACGGAGGGGAGCTGTTTTTT
TRBJ2-7	TRBV2	NA	few	CASSVGGGSSYEQYF	TGTGCCAGCAGCGTTGGGGGTGGGAGCTCCTACGAGCAGTACTTC
TRBJ1-1	TRBV7-2	NA	few	CASSLAPGAPGAFF	TGTGCCAGCAGCTTAGCCCCAGGGGCCCCCGGAGCTTTCTTT
TRBJ1-5	TRBV5-6	NA	few	CASSLMTAPNQPQHF	TGTGCCAGCAGCTTGATGACAGCTCCCAATCAGCCCCAGCATTTT
TRBJ1-2	TRBV7-3	TRBD1	many	CASSHDRAYGYTF	TGTGCCAGCAGCCACGACAGGGCCTATGGCTACACCTTC
TRBJ2-7	TRBV27	NA	few	CASSRTSASSYEQYF	TGTGCCAGCAGCCGAACGTCAGCTAGCTCCTACGAGCAGTACTTC
TRBJ2-1	TRBV6-5	TRBD2	many	CASSREGGSTQRYEQFF	TGTGCCAGCAGTAGGGAGGGAGGGAGCACCCAGAGGTATGAGCAGTTCTTC
TRBJ1-5	TRBV7-2	NA	NA	CASSLVGMSGQPQHF	TGTGCCAGCAGCTTAGTCGGCATGAGTGGTCAGCCCCAGCATTTT
TRBJ2-1	TRBV27	NA	few	CASSAPDREEEQFF	TGTGCCAGCAGTGCCCCCGACAGGGAGGAGGAGCAGTTCTTC
TRBJ2-2	TRBV24-1	TRBD2	few	CATSVAGGITGELFF	TGTGCCACCAGTGTAGCGGGAGGAATAACCGGGGAGCTGTTTTTT
TRBJ2-7	TRBV28	NA	few	CASSFSGSHEQYF	TGTGCCAGCAGTTTCTCTGGGTCACACGAGCAGTACTTC
TRBJ2-5	TRBV29-1	TRBD1	many	CSVLQGGQGETQYF	TGCAGCGTCCTCCAGGGTGGACAGGGTGAGACCCAGTACTTC
TRBJ2-5	TRBV28	NA	NA	CASSAGKGGETQYF	TGTGCCAGCTCTGCGGGAAAGGGCGGCGAGACCCAGTACTTC
TRBJ2-7	TRBV20-1	NA	NA	CSAGTSPRSSYEQYF	TGCAGTGCTGGGACAAGTCCGAGGAGCTCCTACGAGCAGTACTTC
TRBJ2-1	TRBV7-2	NA	many	CASSPGHSYNEQFF	TGTGCCAGCAGCCCTGGACACTCCTACAATGAGCAGTTCTTC
TRBJ2-6	TRBV9	NA	many	CASSLTAGANVLTF	TGTGCCAGCAGCCTAACAGCTGGGGCCAACGTCCTGACTTTC
TRBJ2-1	TRBV3-1	TRBD2	NA	CASSQAGGRDNEQFF	TGTGCCAGCAGCCAGGCGGGGGGACGTGACAATGAGCAGTTCTTC
TRBJ1-1	TRBV6-5	NA	few	CASSSKGGTEAFF	TGTGCCAGCAGCTCCAAGGGGGGCACTGAAGCTTTCTTT
TRBJ2-3	TRBV18	TRBD2	many	CASSREGVTDTQYF	TGTGCCAGCTCACGGGAGGGAGTCACAGATACGCAGTATTTT
TRBJ1-6	TRBV11-3	NA	NA	CASKTGSYNSPLHF	TGTGCCAGCAAGACGGGGTCCTATAATTCACCCCTCCACTTT
TRBJ2-1	TRBV9	NA	few	CASSVDSGVYNEQFF	TGTGCCAGCAGCGTAGACTCAGGGGTGTACAATGAGCAGTTCTTC
TRBJ2-2	TRBV7-3	TRBD1	many	CASSDRTGSNTGELFF	TGTGCCAGCAGCGATAGGACAGGGTCGAACACCGGGGAGCTGTTTTTT
TRBJ2-7	TRBV29-1	NA	many	CSGKSPSSYEQYF	TGCAGCGGCAAAAGTCCTAGCTCCTACGAGCAGTACTTC
TRBJ1-1	TRBV7-2	NA	many	CASSFAQNTEAFF	TGTGCCAGCAGCTTCGCACAGAACACTGAAGCTTTCTTT